This T cell receptor (beta chain) was documented in a study of blood T cells in healthy people across ages. V lost 8 bases, J lost 11 bases, and 20 bases lay in between. This CDR3 contains 13 residues. CDR1 MNHEY and CDR2 SMNVEV come from the germline V gene (reference sequence). Next came a second PCR, run for roughly 7 to 12 cycles, which used a sample-barcoded 5' primer along with a J-beta primer mix. Each cDNA was tagged by a template-switch adaptor containing 12 random nucleotides. TCRdb used MiXCR to reprocess the 5' RACE reads, holding one entry per CDR3 protein. This table holds roughly 1.4 million distinct CDR3 sequences, 59% found once.

This receptor was obtained from a man in his late teens or twenties in good health. Sequenced input: blood. This chain connects TRBV27 to TRBJ2-3; D might be TRBD1 or TRBD2, each matching 5 bases. This CDR3 reads CASGPMSHGGQYF. The CDR3 DNA follows: TGTGCCAGCGGACCCATGTCACATGGGGGGCAGTATTTT.